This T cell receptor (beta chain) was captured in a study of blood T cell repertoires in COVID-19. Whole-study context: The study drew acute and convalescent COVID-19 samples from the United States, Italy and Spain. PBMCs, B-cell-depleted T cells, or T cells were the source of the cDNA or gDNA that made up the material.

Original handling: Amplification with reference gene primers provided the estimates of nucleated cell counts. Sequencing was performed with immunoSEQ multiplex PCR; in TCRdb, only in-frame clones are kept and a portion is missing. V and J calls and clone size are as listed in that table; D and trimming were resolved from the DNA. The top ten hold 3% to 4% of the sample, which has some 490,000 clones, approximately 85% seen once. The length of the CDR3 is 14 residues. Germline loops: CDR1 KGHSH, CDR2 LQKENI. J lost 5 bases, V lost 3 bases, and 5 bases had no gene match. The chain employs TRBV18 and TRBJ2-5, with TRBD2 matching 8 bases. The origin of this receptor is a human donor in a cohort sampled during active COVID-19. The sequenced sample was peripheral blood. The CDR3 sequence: CASSPPQREETQYF. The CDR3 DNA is TGTGCCAGCTCACCCCCTCAGCGGGAGGAGACCCAGTACTTC.